The 31 T cell receptor beta chains below all came from one sample that was sequenced in a study of T cell responses to AZD1222 COVID-19 vaccine. Method: immunoSEQ multiplex PCR; TCRdb's copy keeps in-frame clones and lacks some. The profile shows about 160,000 clones, roughly nine tenths of them singletons. The sample consisted of peripheral blood, taken on day 0 of AZD1222 vaccination. These receptors were obtained from an adult in good health.

The chain employs TRBV15 and TRBJ1-4; possibly TRBD1 for D (6 bases). Per germline, CDR1 LNHNV and CDR2 YYDKDF (reference sequence). The germline V and J ends were trimmed by 4 bases and 5 bases, with 14 bases remaining between them. The CDR3 sequence is 15 residues long. The CDR3 sequence is CATSTTGSLNEKLFF. The CDR3 DNA reads TGTGCCACCAGCACCACAGGGTCTCTAAATGAAAAACTGTTTTTT.

This sequence joins TRBV11-2 and TRBJ1-4; 7 nucleotides match TRBD1. CDR1 is SGHAT and CDR2 is FQNNGV in the germline V gene. CDR3 length equals 19 residues. V dropped 2 bases and J dropped 8; count of bases not matched to a gene: 20. This CDR3 is CASSLSWDSDLGSGEKLFF. The CDR3 DNA follows: TGTGCCAGCAGCTTATCTTGGGACAGTGATTTAGGATCGGGAGAAAAACTGTTTTTT.

Here the CDR3 reads CASSRPMGGKETQYF. CDR3 DNA sequence: TGTGCCAGCAGCCGACCAATGGGGGGGAAAGAGACCCAGTACTTC. The chain recombines TRBV28 with TRBJ2-5; 7 bases fit TRBD2. Germline V lookup: CDR1 MDHEN, CDR2 SYDVKM. V trimming: 6 bases; J trimming: 3 bases; junction bases outside the gene matches: 10. This CDR3 is built from 15 residues.

This clone was found once. This chain joins TRBV6-5 and TRBJ1-2; D gene unclear. The CDR3 loop spans 13 amino acids. Germline V lookup: CDR1 MNHEY, CDR2 SVGAGI. Trimming cost V 5 bases and J 2 bases, with 9 bases left between them. The CDR3 loop is CASSPGPNYGYTF. The CDR3 nucleotides are TGTGCCAGCAGTCCCGGCCCGAACTATGGCTACACCTTC.

This rearrangement joins TRBV30 to TRBJ1-2; D remains ambiguous. This CDR3 contains 13 residues. V lost 2 bases and J lost 4, with 11 bases in between. Looked up from germline, CDR1 is GTSNPN and CDR2 is SVGIG (reference sequence). CDR3 sequence: CAWSPRTFYGYTF. The CDR3 nucleotides read TGTGCCTGGAGTCCCCGGACCTTCTATGGCTACACCTTC. The entire variable domain, with the rest obtained from reference TRBV30 and TRBJ1-2, is as follows: SQTIHQWPATLVQPVGSPLSLECTVEGTSNPNLYWYRQAAGRGLQLLFYSVGIGQISSEVPQNLSASRPQDRQFILSSKKLLLSDSGFYLCAWSPRTFYGYTFGSGTRLTVV.

This clone was detected a few times. The rearrangement uses TRBV11-2 and TRBJ1-4; TRBD1 might be the D (5 bases). CDR1 is SGHAT, CDR2 FQNNGV, per germline. This CDR3 is built from 15 residues. Trimming shortened V by 5 bases and J by 1 base, and 11 bases separated the two germline ends. The DNA of the CDR3 is TGTGCCAGCAGCCGGGACGGGGAAACTAATGAAAAACTGTTTTTT. As protein: CASSRDGETNEKLFF.

V usage is TRBV3-1 (or the pseudogene TRBV3-2) and J usage is TRBJ1-2; D unclear. V was shortened by 1 base and J by 3 bases, with 12 bases between the two germline ends. There are 15 residues in the CDR3. In germline, CDR1 is LGHDT, CDR2 YNNKEL (reference sequence). The chain's CDR3 is CASSQVGGGDYGYTF. The CDR3 DNA sequence: TGTGCCAGCAGCCAAGTCGGCGGCGGAGACTATGGCTACACCTTC.

The rearrangement uses TRBV9 and TRBJ1-6, with 8 bases matching TRBD1. CDR1 and CDR2 from the germline V gene are SGDLS and YYNGEE. This CDR3 region has 15 residues. V lost 2 bases and J lost 7; bases outside the gene matches: 5. The DNA for the CDR3 is TGTGCCAGCAGCGTTTCATGGACAGGGAATTCACCCCTCCACTTT. The encoded protein is CASSVSWTGNSPLHF. Full variable domain (missing parts from reference TRBV9 and TRBJ1-6): DSGVTQTPKHLITATGQRVTLRCSPRSGDLSVYWYQQSLDQGLQFLIQYYNGEERAKGNILERFSAQQFPDLHSELNLSSLELGDSALYFCASSVSWTGNSPLHFGNGTRLTVT.

The rearrangement links TRBV5-4 to TRBJ1-1, with D unclear. Trimming removed 7 bases at V and 2 bases at J, with 18 bases between. This CDR3 region has 15 residues. Germline lookup yields CDR1 SGHNT and CDR2 YYREEE (reference sequence). The CDR3 DNA is TGTGCCAGCGGTGGTAGCGGTACACCCAACACTGAAGCTTTCTTT. It yields the protein CASGGSGTPNTEAFF. Full variable domain (rest looked up from reference TRBV5-4 and TRBJ1-1): ETGVTQSPTHLIKTRGQQVTLRCSSQSGHNTVSWYQQALGQGPQFIFQYYREEENGRGNFPPRFSGLQFPNYSSELNVNALELDDSALYLCASGGSGTPNTEAFFGQGTRLTVV.

The V and J genes are TRBV7-3 and TRBJ2-1; 10 bases align to TRBD2. Germline CDR1 reads SGHTA; CDR2 reads FQGTGA. The CDR3 totals 17 residues. Trimming cost V 5 bases and J 4 bases; bases outside gene matches: 11. The CDR3 spells CASSRGSRTSGYNEQFF. For the CDR3, the DNA is TGTGCCAGCAGCCGGGGGAGCCGGACTAGCGGTTACAATGAGCAGTTCTTC.

The rearrangement links TRBV20-1 to TRBJ1-1; D is possibly TRBD1 (6 bases). The CDR3 has 13 amino acids. Trimming left V 3 bases short and J 8 bases short, with 16 bases between. Germline V gene sequence: CDR1 DFQATT, CDR2 SNEGSKA (reference sequence). CDR3 DNA: TGCAGTGCTAGTGTTGGGGGGCGCTTAGAAGCTTTCTTT. Amino acid sequence: CSASVGGRLEAFF.

The chain combines TRBV7-2 with TRBJ2-1; no clear D. Trimming left V 1 base short and J 2 bases short, with 3 bases between. The germline CDR1 and CDR2 sequences are SGHTA and FQGNSA. This CDR3 comprises 13 residues. The CDR3: CASSLDPYNEQFF. CDR3 in DNA: TGTGCCAGCAGCTTAGACCCCTACAATGAGCAGTTCTTC.

The genes are TRBV23-1 and TRBJ1-5, with TRBD1 matching over 7 bases. TRBV23-1 is an ORF for which the function is uncertain. CDR3 length: 18 amino acids. Unmatched junction bases numbered 14, after V lost 2 bases and J lost 4 bases. DNA for the CDR3: TGCGCCAGCAGTCAAATCGGTAAGGAGGGGGCCTTAAATCAGCCCCAGCATTTT. This encodes CASSQIGKEGALNQPQHF.

The CDR3 DNA follows: TGTGCCAGCAGCGCAACTAACAATGAGCAGTTCTTC. It is translated as CASSATNNEQFF. This chain uses TRBV11-2 with TRBJ2-1; unclear D gene. Germline V lookup: CDR1 SGHAT, CDR2 FQNNGV. V was pared by 5 bases and J by 5 bases, with 7 bases between. There are 12 residues in the CDR3.

This clone showed up just once. The rearrangement uses TRBV7-3 and TRBJ2-1; TRBD1 aligns across 8 bases. Per germline, CDR1 SGHTA and CDR2 FQGTGA. V lost 2 bases and J lost 3; bases outside the gene matches: 6. The length of the CDR3 is 16 residues. The CDR3 bases are TGTGCCAGCAGCTTATTAATTGGGACAGGCTACAATGAGCAGTTCTTC. Translated, it gives CASSLLIGTGYNEQFF. Based on the CDR3 plus reference TRBV7-3 and TRBJ2-1, the full variable domain is GAGVSQTPSNKVTEKGKYVELRCDPISGHTALYWYRQSLGQGPEFLIYFQGTGAADDSGLPNDRFFAVRPEGSVSTLKIQRTERGDSAVYLCASSLLIGTGYNEQFFGPGTRLTVL.

The chain uses TRBV27 and TRBJ2-3, with no clear D. This CDR3 region has 13 residues. V was shortened by 5 bases and J by 8 bases, with 14 bases between the two germline ends. Germline lookup yields CDR1 MNHEY and CDR2 SMNVEV (reference sequence). The CDR3: CASSPTELSTQYF. CDR3 sequence (DNA): TGTGCCAGCAGTCCAACAGAGTTGAGTACGCAGTATTTT.

The chain recombines TRBV24-1 with TRBJ1-1; no reliable D call. V lost 3 bases and J 10 bases, leaving 14 bases between the germline ends. There are 13 residues in the CDR3. The germline V gene has CDR1 KGHDR and CDR2 SFDVKD. CDR3 in amino acids: CATSDAGRSGAFF. CDR3 bases: TGTGCCACCAGTGATGCGGGGAGGAGTGGAGCTTTCTTT.

The rearrangement links TRBV6-1 to TRBJ2-2; D perhaps matches TRBD1 (5 bases). The CDR3 contains 15 residues. V lost 0 bases to trimming and J lost 6 bases, with 11 bases between them. CDR1 is MNHNS, CDR2 SASEGT, per germline. Here the CDR3 DNA reads TGTGCCAGCAGTGAAGCTATAGGGGTAGCCGGGGAGCTGTTTTTT. This translates into CASSEAIGVAGELFF.

Only one count was recorded for this clone. The rearrangement uses TRBV28 and TRBJ2-7, with D hard to call. The CDR3 sequence is 14 residues long. The ends were cut back, 4 bases at V and 5 bases at J, with 15 bases in the middle. Germline-derived CDR1 and CDR2 are MDHEN and SYDVKM. In nucleotides, the CDR3 is TGTGCCAGCAGTTCACAGACCGGGTCCGACGAGCAGTACTTC. Its protein is CASSSQTGSDEQYF. The variable domain in full, completed from reference TRBV28 and TRBJ2-7, reads DVKVTQSSRYLVKRTGEKVFLECVQDMDHENMFWYRQDPGLGLRLIYFSYDVKMKEKGDIPEGYSVSREKKERFSLILESASTNQTSMYLCASSSQTGSDEQYFGPGTRLTVT.

The chain uses TRBV9 and TRBJ2-1, with 12 nucleotides matching TRBD2. CDR3 size: 17 residues. V dropped 4 bases and J dropped 9; count of bases not matched to a gene: 14. Looked up from germline, CDR1 is SGDLS and CDR2 is YYNGEE. The CDR3 loop reads CASSPSTLAGGRGEQFF. As DNA, the CDR3 is TGTGCCAGCAGCCCTTCGACCCTAGCGGGAGGGAGGGGTGAGCAGTTCTTC. Using reference TRBV9 and TRBJ2-1 for the parts outside the CDR3, the full variable domain is DSGVTQTPKHLITATGQRVTLRCSPRSGDLSVYWYQQSLDQGLQFLIQYYNGEERAKGNILERFSAQQFPDLHSELNLSSLELGDSALYFCASSPSTLAGGRGEQFFGPGTRLTVL.

This chain connects TRBV6-2 or TRBV6-3 to TRBJ2-7; D perhaps matches TRBD1 (5 bases). Looked up from germline, CDR1 is MNHEY and CDR2 is SVGEGT. The CDR3 extends over 13 amino acids. V was trimmed by 5 bases and J by 3 bases, leaving 11 bases between them. DNA for the CDR3: TGTGCCAGCAGTCTAGGGGCTTTCTACGAGCAGTACTTC. Translation gives CASSLGAFYEQYF.

The rearrangement uses TRBV9 and TRBJ1-1; possibly TRBD1 for D (5 bases). From germline, CDR1 is SGDLS and CDR2 YYNGEE. V was pared by 4 bases and J by 6 bases, with 13 bases between. The CDR3 contains 13 residues. This CDR3 is CASSTPVGAEAFF. The CDR3, as DNA: TGTGCCAGCAGCACTCCGGTGGGGGCTGAAGCTTTCTTT.

The chain's CDR3 is CAISETLSGLLYEQYF. CDR3 bases: TGTGCCATCAGTGAAACGCTGTCAGGACTTCTCTACGAGCAGTACTTC. The chain employs TRBV10-3 and TRBJ2-7, with D possibly TRBD2 on 5 matching bases. Germline CDR1 ENHRY, CDR2 SYGVKD. V was pared by 3 bases and J by 3 bases, with 18 bases between. CDR3 length equals 16 residues.

A word on this clone: Other DNA variants within this sample encode the same CDR3. V and J are TRBV15 and TRBJ1-2; perhaps TRBD1 as D (6 bases). This CDR3 has 13 amino acids. Between the trimmed V and J ends, which lost 0 bases and 6 bases, there was a span of 8 bases. Per the germline V gene, CDR1 is LNHNV and CDR2 is YYDKDF (reference sequence). The CDR3 spells CATSREEGDGYTF. The CDR3 bases are TGTGCCACCAGCAGAGAAGAGGGGGATGGCTACACCTTC.

V is TRBV20-1 and J is TRBJ2-7; D uncertain. The CDR3 extends over 11 amino acids. The V gene's germline CDR1 is DFQATT and CDR2 SNEGSKA (reference sequence). Written as DNA, the CDR3 is TGCAGGGCCCGAGGAGAGTACGAGCAGTACTTC. Protein sequence: CRARGEYEQYF.

The gene calls are TRBV7-2 and TRBJ2-7; D not resolved. CDR1 is SGHTA, CDR2 FQGNSA, per germline. With 6 bases removed from V and 3 bases from J, the gap between germline ends came to 18 bases. This CDR3 region has 15 residues. The CDR3 nucleotides are TGTGCCAGCAGTCATAGCTATAACTCCATCTACGAGCAGTACTTC. Protein: CASSHSYNSIYEQYF. The whole variable domain, remainder taken from reference TRBV7-2 and TRBJ2-7, is GAGVSQSPSNKVTEKGKDVELRCDPISGHTALYWYRQSLGQGLEFLIYFQGNSAPDKSGLPSDRFSAERTGGSVSTLTIQRTQQEDSAVYLCASSHSYNSIYEQYFGPGTRLTVT.

The chain has TRBV6-2 or TRBV6-3 and TRBJ1-2; D is unresolved. Trimming shortened V by 4 bases and J by 4 bases, and 7 bases separated the two germline ends. Germline V lookup: CDR1 MNHEY, CDR2 SVGEGT. This CDR3 contains 12 residues. In DNA, the CDR3 is TGTGCCAGCAGTTCCCGACCCTATGGCTACACCTTC. Its translation: CASSSRPYGYTF.

J is TRBJ1-1 and V is TRBV6-5; D is perhaps TRBD1 (5 bases). The germline V gene has CDR1 MNHEY and CDR2 SVGAGI. This CDR3 region has 15 residues. Trimming left V 4 bases short and J 1 base short, with 13 bases between. CDR3 nucleotide sequence: TGTGCCAGCAGTTTCCAGACGGGGACGAACACTGAAGCTTTCTTT. This encodes CASSFQTGTNTEAFF.

The V gene is TRBV5-8, the J gene TRBJ1-5, with D maybe TRBD1 (5 bases). Germline CDR1 and CDR2: SGHTS and YDEGEE. The CDR3 consists of 14 residues. Trimming took 2 bases from V and 3 from J, leaving 9 bases between them. The CDR3 here is CASSLRGNNQPQHF. The CDR3 nucleotides are TGTGCCAGCAGCTTACGGGGCAACAATCAGCCCCAGCATTTT.

The table lists this clone with a count of one. The V call is TRBV20-1, the J call TRBJ2-5; no reliable D call. V was cut by 3 bases and J by 5 bases, with 7 bases left in between. The germline V gene encodes CDR1 DFQATT and CDR2 SNEGSKA (reference sequence). This CDR3 spans 11 amino acids. CDR3 sequence (DNA): TGCAGTGCTAGTGCCGGGGAGACCCAGTACTTC. Protein: CSASAGETQYF.

CDR3 region: CASSPRGGGGNEQFF. CDR3 nucleotide sequence: TGTGCCAGCAGCCCGAGAGGGGGAGGAGGGAATGAGCAGTTCTTC. V and J are TRBV6-4 and TRBJ2-1, with D perhaps matching TRBD1 or TRBD2 (6 bases each). Germline loops: CDR1 MRHNA, CDR2 SNTAGT. The ends were cut back, 6 bases at V and 7 bases at J, with 19 bases in the middle. The CDR3 spans 15 residues.